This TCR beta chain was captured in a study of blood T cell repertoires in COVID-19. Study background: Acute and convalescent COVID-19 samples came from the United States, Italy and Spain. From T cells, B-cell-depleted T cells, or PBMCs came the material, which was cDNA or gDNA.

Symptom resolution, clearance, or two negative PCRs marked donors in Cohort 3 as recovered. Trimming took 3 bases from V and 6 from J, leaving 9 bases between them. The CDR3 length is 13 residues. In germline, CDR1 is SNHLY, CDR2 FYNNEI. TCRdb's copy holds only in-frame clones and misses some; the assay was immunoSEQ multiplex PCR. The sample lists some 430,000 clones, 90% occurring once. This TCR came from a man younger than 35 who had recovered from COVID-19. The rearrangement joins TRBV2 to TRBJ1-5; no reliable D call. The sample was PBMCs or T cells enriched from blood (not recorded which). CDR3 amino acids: CASSDEEPQPQHF. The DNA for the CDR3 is TGTGCCAGCAGTGATGAGGAACCTCAGCCCCAGCATTTT.